The 19 T cell receptor beta chains below were found in one sample sequenced in a study of cytomegalovirus exposure and HLA in healthy donors. Use of 60 Vbeta and 13 Jbeta primers characterized the PCR. The assay was immunoSEQ multiplex PCR, and TCRdb's table has in-frame clones only and misses some. The sample shows around 200,000 clones, approximately 84% of them seen only once. The sample consisted of PBMCs. Receptor source: a woman aged 40 to 50 in good health and CMV-seronegative.

The rearrangement uses TRBV5-1 and TRBJ2-5; 8 bases fit TRBD2. The CDR3 is made up of 16 amino acids. Germline-derived CDR1 and CDR2 are SGHRS and YFSETQ. The trim removed 4 bases at V and 4 bases at J, leaving 12 bases unmatched. DNA for the CDR3: TGCGCCAGCAGCCTCTTGGCGGGGGGCCGTGGAGAGACCCAGTACTTC. Residues: CASSLLAGGRGETQYF.

The gene calls are TRBV18 and TRBJ1-5, with 8 bases that match TRBD1. V lost 5 bases to trimming and J lost 8 bases; unmatched junction nucleotides: 8. The germline V gene encodes CDR1 KGHSH and CDR2 LQKENI. This CDR3 is 14 amino acids long. Written as DNA, the CDR3 is TGTGCCAGCTCAGGACAGGGCCGGGTGGAGCCCCAGCATTTT. As protein: CASSGQGRVEPQHF. The variable domain in full, with the rest retrieved from reference TRBV18 and TRBJ1-5, is NAGVMQNPRHLVRRRGQEARLRCSPMKGHSHVYWYRQLPEEGLKFMVYLQKENIIDESGMPKERFSAEFPKEGPSILRIQQVVRGDSAAYFCASSGQGRVEPQHFGDGTRLSIL.

CDR3: CASSLGQGAQGGYTF. DNA for the CDR3: TGTGCCAGCAGCTTGGGACAGGGGGCCCAGGGTGGCTACACCTTC. The chain links TRBV7-6 to TRBJ1-2; 12 bases are a match to TRBD1. This CDR3 has 15 amino acids. J lost 7 bases, V lost 3 bases, and 6 bases had no gene match. CDR1 and CDR2 from the germline V gene are SGHVS and FNYEAQ.

The CDR3: CASSLGDRAGQPQHF. CDR3 coding DNA: TGTGCCAGCAGTTTAGGGGACAGGGCGGGTCAGCCCCAGCATTTT. V usage is TRBV28 and J usage is TRBJ1-5, with 9 bases fitting TRBD1. This CDR3 is built from 15 residues. Germline-derived CDR1 and CDR2 are MDHEN and SYDVKM. The J segment lost 6 bases and the V segment lost 2 bases, leaving 5 bases of the junction unmatched.

The chain employs TRBV28 and TRBJ2-5; D may be TRBD2 (6 bases). CDR1 and CDR2 from the germline V gene are MDHEN and SYDVKM. This CDR3 has 14 residues. V lost 7 bases and J lost 1, with 13 bases in between. The CDR3 DNA reads as TGTGCCAGCAAGAATAGCGGCGCCCAAGAGACCCAGTACTTC. Residues: CASKNSGAQETQYF.

CDR3 sequence reads: CASSSKGNQPQHF. CDR3 DNA: TGTGCCAGCTCGTCAAAGGGGAATCAGCCCCAGCATTTT. The V and J genes are TRBV18 and TRBJ1-5, with D possibly being TRBD1 (5 bases). The CDR3 is made up of 13 amino acids. V lost 6 bases and J lost 4, with 10 bases in between. The germline CDR1 and CDR2 sequences are KGHSH and LQKENI.

V gene TRBV5-1 combines with J gene TRBJ2-1, with 10 bases that match TRBD1. Germline CDR1 is SGHRS and CDR2 is YFSETQ. CDR3 size: 15 residues. J gave up 4 bases and V 4 bases, and 5 bases lay outside the gene matches. Here the CDR3 DNA reads TGCGCCAGCAGCGCGGACAGGGGGGGGTACAATGAGCAGTTCTTC. It encodes CASSADRGGYNEQFF.

This sequence joins TRBV5-4 and TRBJ2-3; 16 bases agree with TRBD2. CDR1 and CDR2 from the germline V gene are SGHNT and YYREEE (reference sequence). The CDR3 loop spans 18 amino acids. With V trimmed by 4 bases and J by 1 base, 6 bases remained unmatched. CDR3 loop: CASSPGTSGGARTDTQYF. The DNA for the CDR3 is TGTGCCAGCAGCCCCGGGACTAGCGGGGGGGCCCGCACAGATACGCAGTATTTT.

V is TRBV25-1 and J is TRBJ2-1, with TRBD2 matching 10 bases. After removal of 6 bases from V and 12 bases from J, the junction contained 2 bases not matched to a gene. The CDR3 contains 11 residues. Germline CDR1 and CDR2: MGHDK and SYGVNS. CDR3 coding DNA: TGTGCCAGCAGCATAGCGGGGGGGCAGTTCTTC. Translating gives CASSIAGGQFF.

CDR3 in DNA: TGTGCCAGCAGAGAAAGGACAGGGTTTAACTATGGCTACACCTTC. Its protein is CASRERTGFNYGYTF. The J gene is TRBJ1-2, the V gene TRBV6-1; 8 nucleotides align to TRBD1. The CDR3 runs to 15 residues. Unmatched junction bases numbered 7, after V lost 6 bases and J lost 1 base. The germline CDR1 and CDR2 sequences are MNHNS and SASEGT.

V usage is TRBV28 and J usage is TRBJ2-7; no reliable D call. Germline loops: CDR1 MDHEN, CDR2 SYDVKM. V was trimmed by 5 bases and J by 1 base, leaving 6 bases between them. CDR3 length: 12 residues. In nucleotides, the CDR3 is TGTGCCAGCAGTCCCCTGTCCTACGAGCAGTACTTC. It specifies CASSPLSYEQYF. Full variable domain (outside the CDR3, taken from reference TRBV28 and TRBJ2-7): DVKVTQSSRYLVKRTGEKVFLECVQDMDHENMFWYRQDPGLGLRLIYFSYDVKMKEKGDIPEGYSVSREKKERFSLILESASTNQTSMYLCASSPLSYEQYFGPGTRLTVT.

The chain links TRBV27 to TRBJ1-4, with D possibly TRBD1 on 6 matching bases. The CDR3 sequence is 15 residues long. Between the trimmed V and J ends, which lost 1 base and 4 bases, there was a span of 10 bases. Per germline, CDR1 MNHEY and CDR2 SMNVEV (reference sequence). The CDR3 nucleotides read TGTGCCAGCAGTTTATGGGGGGGGCGTAATGAAAAACTGTTTTTT. This codes for CASSLWGGRNEKLFF.

J is TRBJ2-3 and V is TRBV19; 8 bases are a match to TRBD2. Trimming removed 0 bases from V and 1 base from J; junction bases left unmatched: 3. CDR3 size: 16 residues. Germline loops: CDR1 LNHDA, CDR2 SQIVND (reference sequence). CDR3 sequence: CASSIDSGGRTDTQYF. The CDR3 DNA is TGTGCCAGTAGTATAGATTCGGGGGGGCGCACAGATACGCAGTATTTT.

The chain has TRBV9 and TRBJ2-2, with D possibly matching TRBD2 (5 bases). Trimming took off 4 bases at V and 2 bases at J, with 9 bases between the two ends. The CDR3 extends over 14 amino acids. Per the germline V gene, CDR1 is SGDLS and CDR2 is YYNGEE. The CDR3 region has the DNA TGTGCCAGCAGCACGCGGGCCAACACCGGGGAGCTGTTTTTT. Translated: CASSTRANTGELFF.

The CDR3 DNA reads as TGTGCCAGCAGCTCCGGGACAGGGGGCGCCCACTATGGCTACACCTTC. This encodes CASSSGTGGAHYGYTF. V gene TRBV5-6 combines with J gene TRBJ1-2; 12 nucleotides align to TRBD1. The V and J ends lost 3 bases and 3 bases, in that order; junction bases with no gene match: 6. The CDR3 has 16 residues. CDR1 SGHDT and CDR2 YYEEEE come from the germline V gene.

The V and J genes are TRBV30 and TRBJ2-5; 7 bases fit TRBD1. The J call is doubtful: the DNA matches TRBJ2-7 better. Germline V gene lookup returns CDR1 GTSNPN and CDR2 SVGIG (reference sequence). This CDR3 has 12 amino acids. CDR3: CAWRGTVYEQYF. In nucleotides, the CDR3 is TGTGCCTGGAGGGGGACAGTCTACGAGCAGTACTTC.

This clone was picked up a small number of times. The chain carries TRBV6-1 and TRBJ2-3, with D possibly matching TRBD1 (6 bases). The CDR3 runs 14 residues. Deletions cut 8 bases from V and 3 bases from J, with 15 bases between. Germline-derived CDR1 and CDR2 are MNHNS and SASEGT. CDR3 amino acids: CASGYREGTDTQYF. The CDR3, as DNA: TGTGCCAGCGGATACAGGGAAGGGACAGATACGCAGTATTTT.

The CDR3 protein is CASSFQTGELFF. The DNA of the CDR3 is TGTGCCAGCAGTTTCCAAACCGGGGAGCTGTTTTTT. The chain couples TRBV28 to TRBJ2-2; D uncertain. The ends were cut back, 3 bases at V and 5 bases at J, with 4 bases in the middle. The CDR3 has 12 residues. CDR1 and CDR2 from the germline V gene are MDHEN and SYDVKM.

The chain couples TRBV14 to TRBJ2-5; D is perhaps TRBD1 (5 bases). The germline gives CDR1 SGHDN, CDR2 FVKESK. The germline V and J ends were trimmed by 1 base and 0 bases, with 12 bases remaining between them. This CDR3 comprises 16 residues. CDR3: CASSQAVPRDQETQYF. The CDR3, as DNA: TGTGCCAGCAGCCAAGCGGTCCCCAGGGACCAAGAGACCCAGTACTTC.